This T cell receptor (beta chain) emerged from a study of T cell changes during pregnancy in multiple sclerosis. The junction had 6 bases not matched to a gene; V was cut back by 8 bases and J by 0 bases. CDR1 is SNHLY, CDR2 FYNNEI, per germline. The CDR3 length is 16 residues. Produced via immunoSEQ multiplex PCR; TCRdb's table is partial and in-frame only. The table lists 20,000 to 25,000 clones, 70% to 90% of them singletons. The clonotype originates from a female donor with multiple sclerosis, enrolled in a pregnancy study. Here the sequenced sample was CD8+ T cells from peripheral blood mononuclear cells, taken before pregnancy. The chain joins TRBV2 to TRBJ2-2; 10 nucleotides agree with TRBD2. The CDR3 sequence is CASEGLAGANTGELFF. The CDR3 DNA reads TGTGCCAGCGAAGGGCTAGCGGGAGCGAACACCGGGGAGCTGTTTTTT.